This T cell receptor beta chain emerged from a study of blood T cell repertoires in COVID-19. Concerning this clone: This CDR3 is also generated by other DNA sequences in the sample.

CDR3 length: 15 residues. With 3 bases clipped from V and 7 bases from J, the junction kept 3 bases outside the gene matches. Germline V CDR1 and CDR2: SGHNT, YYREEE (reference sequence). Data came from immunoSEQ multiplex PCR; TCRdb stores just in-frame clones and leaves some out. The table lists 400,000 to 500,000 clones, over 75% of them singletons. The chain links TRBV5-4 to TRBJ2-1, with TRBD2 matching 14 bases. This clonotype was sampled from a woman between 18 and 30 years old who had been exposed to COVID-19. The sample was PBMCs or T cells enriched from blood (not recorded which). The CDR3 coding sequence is TGTGCCAGCAGCTCGGGACTAGCGGGAGTAAATGAGCAGTTCTTC. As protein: CASSSGLAGVNEQFF.